The entry below describes one TCR beta chain. Its antigen is not known. This specimen belongs to a study of cytomegalovirus exposure and HLA in healthy donors. PCR was performed using 60 Vbeta and 13 Jbeta primers. Produced via immunoSEQ multiplex PCR; TCRdb's table is partial and in-frame only. The sample has hundreds of thousands of clones, about 70% seen once. Per germline, CDR1 MNHNS and CDR2 SASEGT. The CDR3 has 14 amino acids. The germline V and J ends were trimmed by 5 bases and 0 bases, with 11 bases remaining between them. Study results and caveats: An analysis was carried out later, and it reportedly showed fewer N-insertions in an Asian-associated ancestry cluster than the roughly 670-donor mean.

Input material: PBMCs. This sequence was found in a man in his forties in good health and CMV-seropositive. The chain couples TRBV6-1 to TRBJ2-7, with TRBD1 as a possible D gene (6 bases). CDR3 sequence reads: CASSWTETSYEQYF. CDR3 DNA sequence: TGTGCCAGCAGTTGGACAGAGACCTCCTACGAGCAGTACTTC.